The 30 T cell receptor beta chains listed next were all sequenced from one sample in a study of blood T cell repertoires in COVID-19. Sequenced by immunoSEQ multiplex PCR; TCRdb stores in-frame clones only, minus some. The repertoire holds under 100,000 clones, with around 80% as singletons. The specimen sequenced was peripheral blood. The receptors originated from a woman aged 80 or older with active or convalescent COVID-19.

This clone appeared a few times. Other DNA sequences within the sample encode an identical CDR3. V is TRBV6-2 or TRBV6-3 and J is TRBJ1-1; no clear D. Per germline, CDR1 MNHEY and CDR2 SVGEGT. This CDR3 spans 14 amino acids. V was cut by 2 bases and J by 2 bases, with 9 bases left in between. Here the CDR3 reads CASSYQAANTEAFF. CDR3 sequence (DNA): TGTGCCAGCAGTTACCAGGCAGCCAACACTGAAGCTTTCTTT.

The chain uses TRBV5-6 and TRBJ2-3; no clear D. The V gene's germline CDR1 is SGHDT and CDR2 YYEEEE. The CDR3 contains 15 residues. Trimming left V 1 base short and J 4 bases short, with 13 bases between. The CDR3 loop is CASSLSGWMADTQYF. CDR3 bases: TGTGCCAGCAGCTTGTCAGGCTGGATGGCAGATACGCAGTATTTT.

This clone occurred many times. This chain uses TRBV5-6 with TRBJ1-6; 7 bases are shared with TRBD1. The germline V gene has CDR1 SGHDT and CDR2 YYEEEE. This CDR3 comprises 16 residues. J gave up 2 bases and V 0 bases, and 2 bases lay outside the gene matches. The CDR3 here is CASSLDRGTYNSPLHF. CDR3 nucleotide sequence: TGTGCCAGCAGCTTGGACAGGGGAACCTATAATTCACCCCTCCACTTT.

The V gene is TRBV4-3, the J gene TRBJ1-1, with TRBD1 as a possible D gene (6 bases). V was cut by 0 bases and J by 1 base, with 6 bases left in between. The CDR3 is 14 amino acids. Germline CDR1 LGHNA, CDR2 YSLEER. CDR3 sequence reads: CASSQETGNTEAFF. CDR3 coding DNA: TGCGCCAGCAGCCAAGAGACAGGGAACACTGAAGCTTTCTTT.

In this sample, this clone turned up a few times. The genes are TRBV19 and TRBJ1-1, with D perhaps TRBD1 (6 bases). V lost 2 bases, J lost 1 base, and 11 bases lay in between. The germline V gene has CDR1 LNHDA and CDR2 SQIVND (reference sequence). The CDR3 runs 15 residues. Here the CDR3 reads CASSIMTGPNTEAFF. CDR3 in DNA: TGTGCCAGTAGTATAATGACAGGACCGAACACTGAAGCTTTCTTT.

The genes are TRBV15 and TRBJ2-4; tentatively, D is TRBD1 (5 bases). Trimming removed 3 bases from V and 0 bases from J, with 21 bases in between. The CDR3 is made up of 19 amino acids. CDR1 is LNHNV and CDR2 is YYDKDF in the germline V gene (reference sequence). CDR3 loop: CATSRDTDLLSIAKNIQYF. The CDR3 nucleotides are TGTGCCACCAGCAGGGACACCGACTTGTTGTCGATAGCCAAAAACATTCAGTACTTC.

This chain uses TRBV20-1 with TRBJ1-2; D gene uncertain. The CDR3 is 13 amino acids. The V gene's germline CDR1 is DFQATT and CDR2 SNEGSKA (reference sequence). The ends were cut back, 3 bases at V and 4 bases at J, with 12 bases in the middle. CDR3 coding DNA: TGCAGTGCTAGTGGCGGGTTGAGCTATGGCTACACCTTC. Translated, it gives CSASGGLSYGYTF.

This chain connects TRBV6-5 to TRBJ2-7, with no clear D. The CDR3 covers 15 residues. Germline lookup yields CDR1 MNHEY and CDR2 SVGAGI. The V and J ends lost 2 bases and 6 bases respectively, with 17 bases between them. The CDR3: CASSYPHSPRGEQYF. The CDR3 DNA sequence: TGTGCCAGCAGTTACCCCCATAGTCCACGCGGCGAGCAGTACTTC.

The chain joins TRBV7-9 to TRBJ1-4; 7 nucleotides match TRBD1. Germline values: CDR1 SEHNR, CDR2 FQNEAQ (reference sequence). V shed 4 bases, J shed 5 bases, and the junction held 13 bases outside the gene matches. There are 17 residues in the CDR3. As DNA, the CDR3 is TGTGCCAGCAGCTCCGTACAGGGGAGCGTTCCCAATGAAAAACTGTTTTTT. Residues: CASSSVQGSVPNEKLFF.

The genes are TRBV6-2 or TRBV6-3 and TRBJ2-5; 9 bases are shared with TRBD1. After removal of 4 bases from V and 4 bases from J, the junction contained 13 bases not matched to a gene. The CDR3 consists of 17 residues. Germline loops: CDR1 MNHEY, CDR2 SVGEGT. The DNA of the CDR3 is TGTGCCAGCAGTTGGACGCCCGCCGACAGGGGGGCAGAGACCCAGTACTTC. Protein sequence: CASSWTPADRGAETQYF.

V and J are TRBV11-2 and TRBJ1-1, with 8 bases lining up with TRBD1. The CDR3 is 14 residues long. Per the germline V gene, CDR1 is SGHAT and CDR2 is FQNNGV. The V and J ends lost 6 bases and 4 bases, in that order; junction bases with no gene match: 7. The CDR3 loop is CASRTGDSTTEAFF. CDR3 DNA sequence: TGTGCCAGCAGGACAGGGGACAGCACCACTGAAGCTTTCTTT. The entire variable domain, with the rest obtained from reference TRBV11-2 and TRBJ1-1, is as follows: EAGVAQSPRYKIIEKRQSVAFWCNPISGHATLYWYQQILGQGPKLLIQFQNNGVVDDSQLPKDRFSAERLKGVDSTLKIQPAKLEDSAVYLCASRTGDSTTEAFFGQGTRLTVV.

This clone has just a few counts. V and J are TRBV7-8 and TRBJ1-1, with 7 bases fitting TRBD1. V was pared by 5 bases and J by 3 bases, with 3 bases of the junction left unmatched. The germline CDR1 and CDR2 sequences are SGHVS and FQNEAQ. The CDR3 extends over 13 amino acids. Here the CDR3 DNA reads TGTGCCAGCAGCGGGGGACAGTACACTGAAGCTTTCTTT. It codes for CASSGGQYTEAFF.

The V call is TRBV6-5, the J call TRBJ1-6; TRBD1 matches at 9 bases. The CDR3 extends over 14 amino acids. Losses at the gene ends were 6 bases for V and 9 bases for J; bases not matched to a gene: 6. Germline V gene sequence: CDR1 MNHEY, CDR2 SVGAGI. The CDR3 DNA is TGTGCCAGCAGGGACAGGGGATATGTTTCACCCCTCCACTTT. Its translation is CASRDRGYVSPLHF.

The rearrangement joins TRBV6-2 or TRBV6-3 to TRBJ2-5; the D gene is possibly TRBD2 (5 bases). With 0 bases removed from V and 1 base from J, the gap between germline ends came to 9 bases. The length of the CDR3 is 15 residues. Germline loops: CDR1 MNHEY, CDR2 SVGEGT. The CDR3 region has the DNA TGTGCCAGCAGTTACTCGGGGAGTACCCAAGAGACCCAGTACTTC. This sequence encodes CASSYSGSTQETQYF.

The chain uses TRBV9 and TRBJ2-3, with 8 positions matching TRBD1. The CDR3 has 16 amino acids. The germline CDR1 and CDR2 sequences are SGDLS and YYNGEE. J gave up 2 bases and V 3 bases, and 8 bases lay outside the gene matches. The CDR3 sequence is CASSEQGAGFTDTQYF. The CDR3 nucleotides are TGTGCCAGCAGCGAGCAGGGGGCAGGTTTCACAGATACGCAGTATTTT. The full variable domain, with the rest looked up from reference TRBV9 and TRBJ2-3, is DSGVTQTPKHLITATGQRVTLRCSPRSGDLSVYWYQQSLDQGLQFLIQYYNGEERAKGNILERFSAQQFPDLHSELNLSSLELGDSALYFCASSEQGAGFTDTQYFGPGTRLTVL.

The chain has TRBV11-3 and TRBJ2-1; D is possibly TRBD2 (6 bases). Germline loops: CDR1 SGHNT, CDR2 YENEEA. The V end lost 1 base, the J end lost 7 bases, and 8 bases lay between the germline ends. This CDR3 is 13 amino acids long. The CDR3 sequence: CASSLGGENEQFF. In DNA, the CDR3 is TGTGCCAGCAGCTTAGGCGGGGAAAATGAGCAGTTCTTC.

J is TRBJ1-6 and V is TRBV7-3; D is unresolved. This CDR3 has 14 amino acids. The V end was cut by 2 bases, the J end by 4 bases, with 6 bases between. Germline CDR1 SGHTA, CDR2 FQGTGA. The DNA of the CDR3 is TGTGCCAGCAGCTTAGGGCCTTATAATTCACCCCTCCACTTT. Translating gives CASSLGPYNSPLHF.

The chain recombines TRBV7-2 with TRBJ2-1; no definite D call. The CDR3 extends over 14 amino acids. Trimming pared 1 base from V and 6 bases from J, leaving 10 bases between. Germline V gives CDR1 SGHTA, CDR2 FQGNSA. The CDR3 nucleotides read TGTGCCAGCAGCTTAGGGAGAGAAGGCAATGAGCAGTTCTTC. Its protein is CASSLGREGNEQFF.

The V and J genes are TRBV30 and TRBJ1-3; TRBD1 matches at 7 bases. The germline V gene encodes CDR1 GTSNPN and CDR2 SVGIG (reference sequence). This CDR3 region has 15 residues. V trimming: 5 bases; J trimming: 0 bases; junction bases outside the gene matches: 7. The CDR3, as DNA: TGTGCCTGGGGGGATCACAGGGGCTCTGGAAACACCATATATTTT. It translates to CAWGDHRGSGNTIYF.

The chain links TRBV5-1 to TRBJ2-3; TRBD2 matches at 7 bases. The CDR3 has 15 residues. Germline V gene lookup returns CDR1 SGHRS and CDR2 YFSETQ. V shed 4 bases and J 1 base; nucleotides not matched to a gene: 6. The CDR3 region has the DNA TGCGCCAGCAGCCGGGCGGCGGGGGGCACAGATACGCAGTATTTT. Protein sequence: CASSRAAGGTDTQYF.

This chain links TRBV19 with TRBJ1-6, with 9 bases lining up with TRBD1. V shed 5 bases and J 8 bases; nucleotides not matched to a gene: 4. CDR3 length: 14 amino acids. CDR1 and CDR2 (germline): LNHDA, SQIVND (reference sequence). CDR3 nucleotides: TGTGCCAGTAGTTGGACAGGGGAAGATTCACCCCTCCACTTT. This gives the protein CASSWTGEDSPLHF. The complete variable domain, with remaining parts taken from reference TRBV19 and TRBJ1-6, reads DGGITQSPKYLFRKEGQNVTLSCEQNLNHDAMYWYRQDPGQGLRLIYYSQIVNDFQKGDIAEGYSVSREKKESFPLTVTSAQKNPTAFYLCASSWTGEDSPLHFGNGTRLTVT.

The genes are TRBV13 and TRBJ2-3; D perhaps matches TRBD2 (7 bases). V shed 5 bases and J shed 1 base, with 16 bases lying between them. The germline V gene has CDR1 PRHDT and CDR2 FYEKMQ (reference sequence). There are 16 residues in the CDR3. CDR3 in amino acids: CASSGGGGGRTDTQYF. CDR3 nucleotides: TGTGCCAGCAGCGGCGGGGGCGGGGGCCGCACAGATACGCAGTATTTT.

This clone was counted between two and nine times. V usage is TRBV14 and J usage is TRBJ2-7; D gene ambiguous. Germline-derived CDR1 and CDR2 are SGHDN and FVKESK. The CDR3 totals 11 residues. With 4 bases removed from V and 4 bases from J, the gap between germline ends came to 5 bases. For the CDR3, the DNA is TGTGCCAGCAGCCGTACTTACGAGCAGTACTTC. It translates to CASSRTYEQYF.

The rearrangement links TRBV24-1 to TRBJ2-6, with 7 bases that match TRBD1. CDR1 and CDR2 from the germline V gene are KGHDR and SFDVKD. The CDR3 runs to 17 residues. Trimming took 3 bases from V and 3 from J; bases not matched to a gene: 7. The CDR3 spells CATSDNQGGHGANVLTF. CDR3 DNA sequence: TGTGCCACCAGTGATAACCAAGGGGGCCATGGGGCCAACGTCCTGACTTTC.

This chain connects TRBV10-3 to TRBJ1-6, with 9 bases fitting TRBD1. CDR1 and CDR2 (germline): ENHRY, SYGVKD. After removal of 6 bases from V and 7 bases from J, the junction contained 4 bases not matched to a gene. The CDR3 is made up of 14 amino acids. As DNA, the CDR3 is TGTGCCATCAGGGGACAGGGACAAAATTCACCCCTCCACTTT. Translated, it gives CAIRGQGQNSPLHF.

V usage is TRBV11-2 and J usage is TRBJ1-5; TRBD1 aligns across 10 bases. Germline lookup yields CDR1 SGHAT and CDR2 FQNNGV. V was pared by 5 bases and J by 4 bases, with 5 bases of the junction left unmatched. The CDR3 spans 15 residues. The CDR3 sequence: CASSRGGQGNQPQHF. The CDR3, as DNA: TGTGCCAGCAGCCGCGGGGGACAGGGGAATCAGCCCCAGCATTTT.

This sequence joins TRBV6-4 and TRBJ2-1, with 10 bases lining up with TRBD2. Germline loops: CDR1 MRHNA, CDR2 SNTAGT. V trimming: 6 bases; J trimming: 6 bases; junction bases outside the gene matches: 5. The CDR3 is made up of 14 amino acids. CDR3: CASSRTSGINEQFF. The CDR3 region has the DNA TGTGCCAGCAGCAGGACTAGCGGTATCAATGAGCAGTTCTTC.

This chain uses TRBV3-1 (or the pseudogene TRBV3-2) with TRBJ2-2, with TRBD1 as a possible D gene (6 bases). The V end was cut by 4 bases, the J end by 7 bases, with 13 bases between. CDR3 length: 14 residues. Germline CDR1 LGHDT, CDR2 YNNKEL (reference sequence). CDR3 nucleotide sequence: TGTGCCAGCAGCCTATCTTTGACAGGCGGGGAGCTGTTTTTT. Amino acids: CASSLSLTGGELFF.

This chain joins TRBV20-1 and TRBJ1-3; no definite D call. The germline gives CDR1 DFQATT, CDR2 SNEGSKA (reference sequence). The V end was cut by 4 bases, the J end by 7 bases, with 8 bases between. The CDR3 consists of 11 residues. The CDR3, as DNA: TGCAGTGCTACAACATCTAACACCATATATTTT. Protein sequence: CSATTSNTIYF.

This chain uses TRBV4-3 with TRBJ2-1, with D unresolved. CDR1 and CDR2 (germline): LGHNA, YSLEER. CDR3 length: 14 residues. V was cut by 4 bases and J by 0 bases, with 7 bases left in between. CDR3 region: CASSLTSSYNEQFF. Here the CDR3 DNA reads TGCGCCAGCAGCCTAACCAGCTCCTACAATGAGCAGTTCTTC.